The clone carrying this T cell receptor beta chain was counted a few times. As yet, its antigen is unknown. The CDR3 extends 3 residues past the end of the read, so its final part is completed from the germline J gene. The sample belongs to a study of T cell clonality in common variable immunodeficiency. Whole-study results and caveats: CVID subjects shared fewer TCRbeta clones than healthy controls did. CVID patient heterogeneity limited repertoire-clinical complication correlations. Fewer deletions and N-nucleotide insertions were reportedly seen in common variable immunodeficiency TCR beta sequences.

Germline CDR1 and CDR2: SEHNR and FQNEAQ (reference sequence). V lost 8 bases and J 0 bases, leaving 14 bases between the germline ends. CDR3 length: 14 amino acids. CVID subjects were some 15 female and roughly 31 male, aged roughly 9 to 64. Control and CVID samples contributed equal amounts of genomic DNA. Method: immunoSEQ multiplex PCR; TCRdb's copy keeps in-frame clones and lacks some. Recorded here are some 19,000 clones, none singletons. The genes are TRBV7-9 and TRBJ2-7; a possible D gene is TRBD2 (6 bases). The sequenced sample consisted of peripheral blood mononuclear cells. This TCR derives from a human donor with common variable immunodeficiency. CDR3 sequence: CASSEGPSSYEQYF. CDR3 bases read: TGTGCCAGCTCGGAGGGGCCCAGCTCCTACGAG.